This TCR beta chain originates from a study of T cell changes during pregnancy in multiple sclerosis. The CDR3 length is 15 residues. Germline lookup yields CDR1 MNHEY and CDR2 SMNVEV (reference sequence). Germline trimming cut 3 bases from V and 7 bases from J; bases unmatched to any gene: 7. TCRdb keeps only in-frame clones here, not all; method: immunoSEQ multiplex PCR. The repertoire holds roughly 72,000 clones, with 94% as singletons. Material: CD4+ T cells from peripheral blood mononuclear cells, obtained after pregnancy. This clonotype originated in a female donor with multiple sclerosis, enrolled in a pregnancy study. This chain uses TRBV27 with TRBJ2-1, with TRBD2 identical over 9 bases. CDR3 protein: CASSFVRGGANEQFF. DNA of the CDR3: TGTGCCAGCAGTTTTGTGCGGGGGGGGGCGAATGAGCAGTTCTTC.